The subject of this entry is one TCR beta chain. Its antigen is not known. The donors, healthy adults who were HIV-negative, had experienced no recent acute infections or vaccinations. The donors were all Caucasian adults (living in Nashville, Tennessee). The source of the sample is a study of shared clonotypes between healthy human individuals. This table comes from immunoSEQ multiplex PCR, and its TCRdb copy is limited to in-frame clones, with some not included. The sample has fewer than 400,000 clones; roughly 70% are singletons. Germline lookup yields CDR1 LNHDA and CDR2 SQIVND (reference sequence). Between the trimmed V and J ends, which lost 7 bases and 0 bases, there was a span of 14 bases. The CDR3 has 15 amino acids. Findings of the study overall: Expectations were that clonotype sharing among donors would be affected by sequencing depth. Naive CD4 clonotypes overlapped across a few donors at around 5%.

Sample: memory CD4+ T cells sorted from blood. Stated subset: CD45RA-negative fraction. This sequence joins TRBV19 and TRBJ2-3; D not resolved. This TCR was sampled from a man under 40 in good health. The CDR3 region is CASTPTATSTDTQYF. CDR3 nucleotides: TGTGCCAGTACCCCGACTGCTACTAGCACAGATACGCAGTATTTT.